This TCR beta chain was captured in a study of cytomegalovirus exposure and HLA in healthy donors. The overall study: Early on, a data release was issued that held some 91 million unique TCRs from HLA-typed donors. The study, taken as a whole, reports: 16,951 TCR beta sequences were associated with HLA alleles at 0.05 false discovery rate in a later analysis. In vitro checks showed that three CMV-associated chains really do target CMV antigens. Versus the roughly 700-donor mean, an Asian-associated ancestry cluster reportedly showed fewer N-insertions in a later analysis.

It was with 60 Vbeta and 13 Jbeta primers that the PCR ran. TCRdb keeps only in-frame clones here, not all; method: immunoSEQ multiplex PCR. This table has more than 95,000 clones, 15% appearing once. This clone appeared a few times. Its antigen remains unidentified. Other nucleotide sequences in the sample specify the same CDR3. This CDR3 region has 15 residues. V was pared by 0 bases and J by 2 bases, with 11 bases between. Germline assignment: CDR1 SGDLS and CDR2 YYNGEE. The chain carries TRBV9 and TRBJ2-5; D is perhaps TRBD2 (5 bases). The clonotype comes from a female donor in good health and CMV-seronegative. The sequencing sample was made of PBMCs. The CDR3 nucleotides read TGTGCCAGCAGCGTAGTTGGTCGGGGACAAGAGACCCAGTACTTC. Protein product: CASSVVGRGQETQYF.